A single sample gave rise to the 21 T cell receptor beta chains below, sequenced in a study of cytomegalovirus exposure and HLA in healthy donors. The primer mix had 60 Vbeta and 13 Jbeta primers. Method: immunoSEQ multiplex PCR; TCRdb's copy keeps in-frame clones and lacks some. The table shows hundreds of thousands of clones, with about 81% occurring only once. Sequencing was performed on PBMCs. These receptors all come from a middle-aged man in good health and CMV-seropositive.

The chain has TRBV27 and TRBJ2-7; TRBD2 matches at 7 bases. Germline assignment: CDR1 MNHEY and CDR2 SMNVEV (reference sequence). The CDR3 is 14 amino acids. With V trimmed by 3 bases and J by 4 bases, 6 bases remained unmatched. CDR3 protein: CASSFGFGGYEQYF. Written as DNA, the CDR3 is TGTGCCAGCAGTTTTGGCTTCGGGGGGTACGAGCAGTACTTC.

CDR3 sequence reads: CASSIGLAGVSRNEQFF. In DNA form, the CDR3 reads TGTGCCAGTAGTATAGGACTAGCGGGAGTTTCCCGCAATGAGCAGTTCTTC. The chain employs TRBV19 and TRBJ2-1; 12 positions match TRBD2. The CDR3 is 17 amino acids. Germline loops: CDR1 LNHDA, CDR2 SQIVND (reference sequence). V lost 1 base and J lost 6; bases outside the gene matches: 7.

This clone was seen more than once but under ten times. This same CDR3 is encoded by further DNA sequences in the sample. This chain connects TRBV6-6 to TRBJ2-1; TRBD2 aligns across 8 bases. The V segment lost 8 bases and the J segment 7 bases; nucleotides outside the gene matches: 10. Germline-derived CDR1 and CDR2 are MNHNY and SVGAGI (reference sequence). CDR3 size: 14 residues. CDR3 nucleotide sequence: TGTGCCAGCGGTGGAGCTGCGGGAGGTAATGAGCAGTTCTTC. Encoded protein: CASGGAAGGNEQFF.

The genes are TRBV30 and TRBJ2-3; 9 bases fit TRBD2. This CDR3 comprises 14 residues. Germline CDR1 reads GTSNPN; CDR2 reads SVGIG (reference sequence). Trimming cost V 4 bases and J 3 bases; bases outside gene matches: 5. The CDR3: CAWKNGLATDTQYF. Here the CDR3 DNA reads TGTGCCTGGAAGAATGGACTAGCGACAGATACGCAGTATTTT. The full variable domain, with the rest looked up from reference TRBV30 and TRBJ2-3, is SQTIHQWPATLVQPVGSPLSLECTVEGTSNPNLYWYRQAAGRGLQLLFYSVGIGQISSEVPQNLSASRPQDRQFILSSKKLLLSDSGFYLCAWKNGLATDTQYFGPGTRLTVL.

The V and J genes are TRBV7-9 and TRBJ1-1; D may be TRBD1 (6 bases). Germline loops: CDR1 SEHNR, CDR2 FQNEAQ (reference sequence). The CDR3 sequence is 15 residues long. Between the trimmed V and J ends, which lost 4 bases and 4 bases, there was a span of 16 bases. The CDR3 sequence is CASSSQGRGGTEAFF. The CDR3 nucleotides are TGTGCCAGCAGCTCACAGGGAAGGGGGGGCACTGAAGCTTTCTTT. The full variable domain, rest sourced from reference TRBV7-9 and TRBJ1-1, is DTGVSQNPRHKITKRGQNVTFRCDPISEHNRLYWYRQTLGQGPEFLTYFQNEAQLEKSRLLSDRFSAERPKGSFSTLEIQRTEQGDSAMYLCASSSQGRGGTEAFFGQGTRLTVV.

CDR3 sequence reads: CASSLSTIGDRDDYGYTF. CDR3 nucleotides: TGTGCCAGCAGCTTATCAACTATAGGGGACAGGGATGACTATGGCTACACCTTC. The chain recombines TRBV11-1 with TRBJ1-2; TRBD1 matches 9 bases. The CDR3 covers 18 residues. J was trimmed by 3 bases and V by 2 bases; bases with no gene match: 13. The germline CDR1 and CDR2 sequences are SGHAT and FQDESV (reference sequence). The full variable domain, in which reference TRBV11-1 and TRBJ1-2 provide the parts outside the CDR3, is EAEVAQSPRYKITEKSQAVAFWCDPISGHATLYWYRQILGQGPELLVQFQDESVVDDSQLPKDRFSAERLKGVDSTLKIQPAELGDSAMYLCASSLSTIGDRDDYGYTFGSGTRLTVV.

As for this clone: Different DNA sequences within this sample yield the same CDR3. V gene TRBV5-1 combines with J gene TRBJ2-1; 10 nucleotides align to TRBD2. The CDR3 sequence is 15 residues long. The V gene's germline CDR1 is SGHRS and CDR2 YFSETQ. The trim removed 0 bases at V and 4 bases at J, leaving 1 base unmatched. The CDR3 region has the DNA TGCGCCAGCAGCTTGGGGACTAGCGGTTACAATGAGCAGTTCTTC. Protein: CASSLGTSGYNEQFF.

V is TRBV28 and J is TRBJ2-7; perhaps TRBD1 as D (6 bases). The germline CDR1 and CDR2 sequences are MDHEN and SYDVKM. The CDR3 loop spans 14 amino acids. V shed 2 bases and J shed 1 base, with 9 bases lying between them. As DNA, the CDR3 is TGTGCCAGCAGTTTACAGGGGACGTCCTACGAGCAGTACGTC. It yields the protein CASSLQGTSYEQYV.

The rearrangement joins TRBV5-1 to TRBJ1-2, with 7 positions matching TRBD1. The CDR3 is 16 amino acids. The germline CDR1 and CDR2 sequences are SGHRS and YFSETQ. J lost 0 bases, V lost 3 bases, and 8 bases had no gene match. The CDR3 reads CASSWDLGQANYGYTF. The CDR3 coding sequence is TGCGCCAGCAGCTGGGATTTAGGACAGGCTAACTATGGCTACACCTTC. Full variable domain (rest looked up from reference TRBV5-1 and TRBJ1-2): KAGVTQTPRYLIKTRGQQVTLSCSPISGHRSVSWYQQTPGQGLQFLFEYFSETQRNKGNFPGRFSGRQFSNSRSEMNVSTLELGDSALYLCASSWDLGQANYGYTFGSGTRLTVV.

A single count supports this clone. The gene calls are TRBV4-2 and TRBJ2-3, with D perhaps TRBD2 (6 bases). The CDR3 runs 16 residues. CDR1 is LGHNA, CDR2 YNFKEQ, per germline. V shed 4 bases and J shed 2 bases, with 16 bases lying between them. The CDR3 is CASSPLEIAVTDTQYF. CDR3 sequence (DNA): TGTGCCAGCAGCCCCCTGGAAATAGCGGTCACAGATACGCAGTATTTT.

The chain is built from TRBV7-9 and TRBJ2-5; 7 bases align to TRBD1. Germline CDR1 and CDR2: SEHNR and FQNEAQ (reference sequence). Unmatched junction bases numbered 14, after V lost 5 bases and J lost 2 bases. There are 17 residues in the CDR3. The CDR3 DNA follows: TGTGCCAGCAGCGAAAGGGACAGTGGTGTATGGCAAGAGACCCAGTACTTC. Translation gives CASSERDSGVWQETQYF.

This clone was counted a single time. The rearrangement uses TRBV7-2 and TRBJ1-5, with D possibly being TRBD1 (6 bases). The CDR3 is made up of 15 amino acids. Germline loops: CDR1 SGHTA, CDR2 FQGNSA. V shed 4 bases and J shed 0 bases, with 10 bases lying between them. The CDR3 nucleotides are TGTGCCAGCAGCTCGGGACAAGTTAGCAATCAGCCCCAGCATTTT. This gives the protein CASSSGQVSNQPQHF.

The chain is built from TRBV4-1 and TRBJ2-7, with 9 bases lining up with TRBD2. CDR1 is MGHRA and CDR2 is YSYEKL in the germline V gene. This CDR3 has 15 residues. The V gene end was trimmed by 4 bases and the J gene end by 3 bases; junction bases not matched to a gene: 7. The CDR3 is CASSPLAGANYEQYF. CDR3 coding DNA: TGCGCCAGCAGCCCATTAGCGGGGGCCAACTACGAGCAGTACTTC.

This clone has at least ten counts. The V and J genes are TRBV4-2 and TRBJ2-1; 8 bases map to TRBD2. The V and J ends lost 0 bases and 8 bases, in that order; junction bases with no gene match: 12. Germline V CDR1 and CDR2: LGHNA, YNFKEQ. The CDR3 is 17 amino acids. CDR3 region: CASSQDATTSGTDEQFF. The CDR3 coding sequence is TGTGCCAGCAGCCAAGATGCGACCACTAGCGGTACGGATGAGCAGTTCTTC.

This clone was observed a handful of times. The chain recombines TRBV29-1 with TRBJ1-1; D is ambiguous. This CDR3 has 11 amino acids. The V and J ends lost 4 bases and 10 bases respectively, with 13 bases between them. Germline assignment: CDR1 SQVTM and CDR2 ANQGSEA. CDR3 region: CSVVAEPGAFF. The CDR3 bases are TGCAGCGTTGTGGCGGAGCCCGGAGCTTTCTTT.

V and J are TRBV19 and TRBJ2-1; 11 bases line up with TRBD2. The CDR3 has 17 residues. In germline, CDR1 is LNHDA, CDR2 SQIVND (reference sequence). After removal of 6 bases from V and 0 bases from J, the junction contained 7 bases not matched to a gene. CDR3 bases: TGTGCCAGTAGCCCCGGGACTAGCGGAAGCTCCTACAATGAGCAGTTCTTC. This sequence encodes CASSPGTSGSSYNEQFF.

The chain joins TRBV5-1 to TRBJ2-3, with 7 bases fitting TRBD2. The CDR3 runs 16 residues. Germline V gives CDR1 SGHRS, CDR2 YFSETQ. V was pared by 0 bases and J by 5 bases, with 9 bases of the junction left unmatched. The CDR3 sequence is CASSLELAGSLDTQYF. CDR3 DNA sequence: TGCGCCAGCAGCTTGGAGTTAGCGGGTTCGTTAGATACGCAGTATTTT. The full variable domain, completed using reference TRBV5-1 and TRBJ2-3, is KAGVTQTPRYLIKTRGQQVTLSCSPISGHRSVSWYQQTPGQGLQFLFEYFSETQRNKGNFPGRFSGRQFSNSRSEMNVSTLELGDSALYLCASSLELAGSLDTQYFGPGTRLTVL.

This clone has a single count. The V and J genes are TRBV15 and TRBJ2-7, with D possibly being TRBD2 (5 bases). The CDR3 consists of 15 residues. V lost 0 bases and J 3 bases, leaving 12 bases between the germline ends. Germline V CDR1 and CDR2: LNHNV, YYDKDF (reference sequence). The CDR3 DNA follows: TGTGCCACCAGCAGAGATCCAGCGGAAGGCTACGAGCAGTACTTC. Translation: CATSRDPAEGYEQYF.

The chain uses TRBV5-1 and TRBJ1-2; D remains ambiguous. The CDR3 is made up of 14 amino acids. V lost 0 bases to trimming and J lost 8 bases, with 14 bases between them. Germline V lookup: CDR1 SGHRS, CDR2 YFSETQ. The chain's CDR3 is CASSLADLWRGYTF. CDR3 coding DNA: TGCGCCAGCAGCTTGGCCGACCTCTGGAGGGGCTACACCTTC.

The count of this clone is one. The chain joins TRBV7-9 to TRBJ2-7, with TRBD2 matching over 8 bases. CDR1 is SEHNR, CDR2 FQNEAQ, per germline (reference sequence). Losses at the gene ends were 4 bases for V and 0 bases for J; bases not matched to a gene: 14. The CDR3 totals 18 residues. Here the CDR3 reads CASSSSQGAGTSSYEQYF. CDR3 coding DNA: TGTGCCAGCAGCTCTAGCCAGGGAGCCGGGACTAGCTCCTACGAGCAGTACTTC.

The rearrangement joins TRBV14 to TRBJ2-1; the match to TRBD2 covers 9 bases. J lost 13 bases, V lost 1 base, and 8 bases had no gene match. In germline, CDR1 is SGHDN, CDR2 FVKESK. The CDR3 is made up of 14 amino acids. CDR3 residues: CASSQVSAGGPQFF. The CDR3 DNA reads TGTGCCAGCAGCCAAGTATCGGCGGGAGGGCCCCAGTTCTTC.